This T cell receptor (beta chain) was observed in a study of shared clonotypes between healthy human individuals (dated by TCRdb to the early 2020s). Regarding the complete study: The cohort included a few men and two women between 18 and 49 years of age. To estimate repertoire size and how much clonotypes are shared between individuals, the study performed deep sequencing of blood TCR repertoires from roughly five healthy adults. For each donor, CD4 naive and CD4 memory were each run on three plates, CD8 naive on two plates, and CD8 memory on one plate. Leukapheresis yielded between about 0.85 and 10 billion PBMCs per donor. To increase sequencing depth and limit assay-specific biases, different laboratories used diverse techniques to prepare libraries and sequence TCR repertoires.

With regard to this clone: The antigen it binds to is not known. No base qualities exist here, and no much larger clone lies one base off it.

Donors were healthy HIV-negative adults with no recently reported acute infections or vaccinations. Every donor was a Caucasian adult residing in Nashville, Tennessee, USA. Magnetic negative selection was used to enrich CD4+ T cells, after which naive cells were positively selected on CD45RA and the negative fraction became the memory subset. Blood was collected by leukapheresis, and PBMCs were isolated by Ficoll-Histopaque density gradient centrifugation and then cryopreserved in liquid nitrogen vapor phase. Analytical flow cytometry was used to check the purity and quantity of each magnetically sorted T cell population. Genomic DNA was isolated from each sorted fraction and quantified by UV absorbance on a Nanodrop 2000c. The paper as a whole reports these results and caveats: Even with the large sequencing depth, rarefaction of the sorted-subset datasets indicated that sequencing was incomplete. Compared with non-shared clonotypes, clonotypes shared by all four sorted-subset donors had higher generation probabilities. Based on pairwise subsampling, the degree of clonotype sharing among donors was expected to be affected by sequencing depth. The small number of donors limited the genetic and exposure-history diversity represented. About 5% of naive CD4, 3.5% of naive CD8, approximately 2% of memory CD4, and approximately 0.4% of memory CD8 clonotypes were shared across a few donors. Only blood was sampled, and tissue TCR repertoires likely differ from those in blood. Larger estimated clonotype richness was generally found for naive subsets than for memory subsets.

Using the deep immunoSEQ assay, TCR CDR3 regions were amplified from genomic DNA by multiplex PCR. Extracted genomic DNA from each cell subset was distributed evenly across all wells of several immunoSEQ 96-well plates, and each plate was treated as a replicate. For sorted subsets, 150 to 200 ng genomic DNA, equal to 25,000 to 35,000 T cell genomes, was loaded into each replicate PCR. The purified libraries were quantified using a Qubit 3.0 fluorometer, sized with a Bioanalyzer 2100, and then quantified again using the KAPA Library Quantification kit. Every immunoSEQ 96-well plate was sequenced on a separate single-read 150-cycle Illumina NextSeq 550 flow cell. For the original study's pipeline: Because only junctional sequences without quality scores were contained in the immunoSEQ output, filtering matching that applied to full-length reads could not be performed. To assign V/J genes and CDR3, sequences were annotated against IMGT germline references using PyIR, a Python wrapper for IgBLAST v1.9. Reads with weak V/J assignments (E-value above 1e-6), missing CDR3, stop codons, out-of-frame junctions, or ambiguous translated residues were removed. V3J clonotypes were defined as sequences sharing the same inferred V gene, J gene, and CDR3 amino acid sequence. The percentage overlap between two repertoires was calculated by dividing the number of shared unique clonotypes by the size of the smaller repertoire. Repertoire richness was assessed with RTK rarefaction, the Chao1 estimator, and Recon v2.1 estimates of unobserved clonotypes. OLGA was used to compute generation probabilities for all TCRbeta clonotypes that the gDNA method yielded from a few donors. TCRdb limited this immuneACCESS table to in-frame rearrangements with V and J called. A share of clones is missing; checked studies link under half to unresolved V genes, and the rest is unexplained. V and J calls plus clone size are reproduced from that table; the DNA served to infer D and trimming. In all, the sample holds over a million clones, and approximately 96% of those were seen once. Roughly 1.2% of the sample is in the top ten clones.

V lost 2 bases and J lost 6 bases; the stretch between them is 14 bases long. The CDR3 contains 14 residues, cysteine and phenylalanine counted. Only the CDR3 part of the read is kept: 42 bases, read in frame from the first base. From the germline V gene, CDR1 is KGHSH and CDR2 is LQKENI. The specimen sequenced was naive CD4+ T cells sorted from blood. The cell subset or site label corresponds to: CD45RA+ positively selected. This TCR came from a man aged 25-45 years in good health. The V gene is TRBV18 and the J gene is TRBJ2-7; a weak D assignment points to TRBD1 (6 bases agree). The CDR3 loop reads CASSPIRGSSEQYF. The DNA reads as follows: TGTGCCAGCTCACCAATTAGGGGGTCTAGCGAGCAGTACTTC.